This T cell receptor (beta chain) was recovered during a study of a mutant IDH1 vaccine in newly diagnosed glioma. Looking at the study overall: Earlier therapy was either radiotherapy, temozolomide, or both, and most got both.

About this clone itself: The antigen remains unidentified.

This table comes from immunoSEQ multiplex PCR, and its TCRdb copy is limited to in-frame clones, with some not included. The data show more than 25,000 clones, 85% to 90% seen once. Time point given: week 23, last vaccination. Every vaccine dose comprised 300 ug of mutant IDH1 20-mer peptide plus topical imiquimod. The receptor comes from a man aged 35-49 years with glioma. The sample in question was PBMCs, obtained from a glioma patient whose treatment included an IDH1 peptide vaccine.

CDR3 nucleotides: TGTGCCAGCAGTTACTCGGGGGTAGGGGGCCGGGAGACCCAGTACTTC. As protein: CASSYSGVGGRETQYF. V usage is TRBV6-5 and J usage is TRBJ2-5; 7 bases match TRBD1. The CDR3 contains 16 residues. Germline lookup yields CDR1 MNHEY and CDR2 SVGAGI. The V segment lost 0 bases and the J segment 5 bases; nucleotides outside the gene matches: 9.